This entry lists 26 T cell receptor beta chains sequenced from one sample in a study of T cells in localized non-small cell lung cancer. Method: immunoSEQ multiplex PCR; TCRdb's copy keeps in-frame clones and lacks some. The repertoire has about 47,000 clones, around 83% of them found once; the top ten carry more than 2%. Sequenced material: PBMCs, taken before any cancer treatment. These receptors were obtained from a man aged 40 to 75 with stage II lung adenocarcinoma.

In DNA, the CDR3 is TGTGCCAGCAGCTTATCTACAGGGGGCCAGGGGCAAACTAATGAAAAACTGTTTTTT. Its translation: CASSLSTGGQGQTNEKLFF. The V and J genes are TRBV7-6 and TRBJ1-4; 9 bases are shared with TRBD1. CDR3 size: 19 residues. V was clipped by 2 bases and J by 1 base; unmatched bases: 11. The germline gives CDR1 SGHVS, CDR2 FNYEAQ.

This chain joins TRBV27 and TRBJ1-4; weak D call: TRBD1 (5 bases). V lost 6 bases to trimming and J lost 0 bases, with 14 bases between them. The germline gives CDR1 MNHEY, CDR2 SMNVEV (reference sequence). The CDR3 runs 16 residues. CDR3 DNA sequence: TGTGCCAGCAGGGTCAAGGCGACAGCAACTAATGAAAAACTGTTTTTT. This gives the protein CASRVKATATNEKLFF.

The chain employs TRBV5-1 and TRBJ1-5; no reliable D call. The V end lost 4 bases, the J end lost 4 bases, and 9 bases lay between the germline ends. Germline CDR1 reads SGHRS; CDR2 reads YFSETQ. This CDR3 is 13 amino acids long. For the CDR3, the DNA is TGCGCCAGCAGCGTCAATGGAAATCAGCCCCAGCATTTT. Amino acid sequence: CASSVNGNQPQHF.

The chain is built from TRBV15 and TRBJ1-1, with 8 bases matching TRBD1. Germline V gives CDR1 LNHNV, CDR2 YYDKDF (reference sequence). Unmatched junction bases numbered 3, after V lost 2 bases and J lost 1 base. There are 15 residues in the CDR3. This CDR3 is CATSRPGGENTEAFF. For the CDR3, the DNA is TGTGCCACCAGCAGACCAGGGGGCGAGAACACTGAAGCTTTCTTT.

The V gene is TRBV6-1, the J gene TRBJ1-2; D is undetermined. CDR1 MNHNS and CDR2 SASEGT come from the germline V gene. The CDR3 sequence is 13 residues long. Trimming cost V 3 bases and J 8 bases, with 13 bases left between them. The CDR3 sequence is CASSDNRELGYTF. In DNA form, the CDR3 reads TGTGCCAGCAGTGACAACCGGGAATTAGGCTACACCTTC.

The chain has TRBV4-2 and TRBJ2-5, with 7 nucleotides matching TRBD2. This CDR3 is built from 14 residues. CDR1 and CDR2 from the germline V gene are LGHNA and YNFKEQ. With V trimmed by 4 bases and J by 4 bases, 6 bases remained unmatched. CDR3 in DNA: TGTGCCAGCAGCCCTGTCACGGGGGGAGAGACCCAGTACTTC. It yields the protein CASSPVTGGETQYF.

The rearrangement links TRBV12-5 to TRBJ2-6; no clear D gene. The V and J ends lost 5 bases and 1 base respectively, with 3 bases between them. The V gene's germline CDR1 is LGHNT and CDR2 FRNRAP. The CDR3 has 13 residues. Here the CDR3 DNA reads TGTGCTAGTGGTCCATCTGGGGCCAACGTCCTGACTTTC. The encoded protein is CASGPSGANVLTF.

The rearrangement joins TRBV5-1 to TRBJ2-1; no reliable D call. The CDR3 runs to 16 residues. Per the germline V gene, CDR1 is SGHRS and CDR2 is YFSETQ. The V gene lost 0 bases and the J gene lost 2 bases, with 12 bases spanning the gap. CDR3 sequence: CASSLAGRYPYNEQFF. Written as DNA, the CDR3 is TGCGCCAGCAGCTTGGCTGGTCGTTACCCCTACAATGAGCAGTTCTTC.

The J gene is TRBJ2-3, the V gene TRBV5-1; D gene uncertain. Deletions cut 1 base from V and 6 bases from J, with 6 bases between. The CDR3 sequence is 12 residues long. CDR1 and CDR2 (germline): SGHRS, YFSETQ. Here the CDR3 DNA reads TGCGCCAGCAGCTTGTTCGGGGATACGCAGTATTTT. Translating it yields CASSLFGDTQYF.

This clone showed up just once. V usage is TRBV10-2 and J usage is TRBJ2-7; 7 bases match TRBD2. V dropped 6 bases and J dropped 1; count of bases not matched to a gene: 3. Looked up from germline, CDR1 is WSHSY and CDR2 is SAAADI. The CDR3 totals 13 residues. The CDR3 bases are TGCGCCAGCAGCGGGGGACTATCCTACGAGCAGTACGTC. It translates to CASSGGLSYEQYV.

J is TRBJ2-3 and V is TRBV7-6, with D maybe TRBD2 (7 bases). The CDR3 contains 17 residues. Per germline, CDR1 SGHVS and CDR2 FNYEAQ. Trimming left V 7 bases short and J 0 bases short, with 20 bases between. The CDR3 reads CASKWGGEQSSTDTQYF. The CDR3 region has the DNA TGTGCCAGCAAATGGGGGGGCGAACAGAGTAGCACAGATACGCAGTATTTT.

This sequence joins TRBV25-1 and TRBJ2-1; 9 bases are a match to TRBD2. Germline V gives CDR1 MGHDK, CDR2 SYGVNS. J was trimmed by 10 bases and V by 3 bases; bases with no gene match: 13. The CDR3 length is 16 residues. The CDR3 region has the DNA TGTGCCAGCAGTGACGGGGTTTCTAGCGGGGTCAGGGAGCAGTTCTTC. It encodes CASSDGVSSGVREQFF.

The CDR3 loop reads CASSLDTSGDSSYNEQFF. The CDR3 nucleotides are TGTGCCAGCAGCTTAGATACTAGCGGGGACAGCTCCTACAATGAGCAGTTCTTC. The genes are TRBV5-8 and TRBJ2-1, with 10 bases that match TRBD2. With V trimmed by 2 bases and J by 0 bases, 8 bases remained unmatched. Germline CDR1 is SGHTS and CDR2 is YDEGEE. The CDR3 contains 18 residues.

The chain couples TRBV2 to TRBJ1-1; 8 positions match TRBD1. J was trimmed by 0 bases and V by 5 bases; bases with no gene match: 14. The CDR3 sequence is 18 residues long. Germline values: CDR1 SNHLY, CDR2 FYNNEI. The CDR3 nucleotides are TGTGCCAGCAGTTCGCCCGACAGGGGATCTTTGATGAACACTGAAGCTTTCTTT. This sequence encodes CASSSPDRGSLMNTEAFF.

CDR3 loop: CASSFGTGNTEAFF. CDR3 bases: TGTGCCAGTAGTTTCGGGACAGGTAACACTGAAGCTTTCTTT. This chain connects TRBV19 to TRBJ1-1, with 8 bases identical to TRBD1. The V and J ends lost 5 bases and 2 bases, in that order; junction bases with no gene match: 4. CDR1 and CDR2 (germline): LNHDA, SQIVND (reference sequence). The CDR3 spans 14 residues. Complete variable domain (other parts from reference TRBV19 and TRBJ1-1): DGGITQSPKYLFRKEGQNVTLSCEQNLNHDAMYWYRQDPGQGLRLIYYSQIVNDFQKGDIAEGYSVSREKKESFPLTVTSAQKNPTAFYLCASSFGTGNTEAFFGQGTRLTVV.

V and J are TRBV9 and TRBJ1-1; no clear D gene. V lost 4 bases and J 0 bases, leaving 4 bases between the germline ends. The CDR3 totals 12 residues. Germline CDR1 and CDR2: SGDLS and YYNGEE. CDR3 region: CASSRLNTEAFF. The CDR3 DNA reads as TGTGCCAGCAGCCGCCTGAACACTGAAGCTTTCTTT. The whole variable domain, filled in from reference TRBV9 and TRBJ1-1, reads DSGVTQTPKHLITATGQRVTLRCSPRSGDLSVYWYQQSLDQGLQFLIQYYNGEERAKGNILERFSAQQFPDLHSELNLSSLELGDSALYFCASSRLNTEAFFGQGTRLTVV.

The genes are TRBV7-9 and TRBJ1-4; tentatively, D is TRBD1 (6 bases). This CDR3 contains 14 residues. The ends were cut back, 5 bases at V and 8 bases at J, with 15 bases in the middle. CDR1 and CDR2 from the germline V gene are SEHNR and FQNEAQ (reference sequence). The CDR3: CASSPGTRVEKLFF. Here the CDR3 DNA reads TGTGCCAGCAGCCCGGGGACACGTGTGGAAAAACTGTTTTTT.

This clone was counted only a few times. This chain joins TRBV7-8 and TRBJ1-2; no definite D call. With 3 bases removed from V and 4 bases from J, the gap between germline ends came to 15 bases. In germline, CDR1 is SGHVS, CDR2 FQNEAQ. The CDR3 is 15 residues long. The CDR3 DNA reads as TGTGCCAGCAGCTTGGGGTCAACGGGCCCCTATGGCTACACCTTC. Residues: CASSLGSTGPYGYTF.

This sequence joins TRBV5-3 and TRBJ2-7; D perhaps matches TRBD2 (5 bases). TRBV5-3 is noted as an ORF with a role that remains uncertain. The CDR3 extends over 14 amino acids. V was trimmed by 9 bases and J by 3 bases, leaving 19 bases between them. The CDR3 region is CATAIKVGSYEQYV. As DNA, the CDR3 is TGTGCCACTGCGATCAAGGTAGGGAGCTACGAGCAGTACGTC.

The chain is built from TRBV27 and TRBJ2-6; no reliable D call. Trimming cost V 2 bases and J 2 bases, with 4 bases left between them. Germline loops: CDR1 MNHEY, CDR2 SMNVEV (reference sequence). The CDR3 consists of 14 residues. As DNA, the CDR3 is TGTGCCAGCAGTTTAGGTGCTGGGGCCAACGTCCTGACTTTC. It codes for CASSLGAGANVLTF.

This CDR3 reads CASSLGGRETQYF. The DNA for the CDR3 is TGTGCCAGCAGTCTAGGGGGGAGGGAGACCCAGTACTTC. The rearrangement uses TRBV11-3 and TRBJ2-5, with D perhaps being TRBD1 or TRBD2 (6 bases each). CDR1 and CDR2 (germline): SGHNT, YENEEA. The V gene lost 6 bases and the J gene lost 5 bases, with 13 bases spanning the gap. The CDR3 is 13 amino acids.

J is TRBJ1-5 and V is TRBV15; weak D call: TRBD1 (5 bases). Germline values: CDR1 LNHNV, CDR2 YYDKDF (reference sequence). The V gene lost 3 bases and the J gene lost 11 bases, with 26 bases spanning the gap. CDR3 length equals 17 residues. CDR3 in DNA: TGTGCCACCAGCAGCGCCCCATTCCGGGACCCGACTTCAGCCCAGCATTTT. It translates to CATSSAPFRDPTSAQHF.

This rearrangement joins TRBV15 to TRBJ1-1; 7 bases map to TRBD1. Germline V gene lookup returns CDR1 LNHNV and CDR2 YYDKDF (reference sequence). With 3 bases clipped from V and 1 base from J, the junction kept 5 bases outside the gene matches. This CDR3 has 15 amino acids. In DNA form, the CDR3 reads TGTGCCACCAGCAGCCTACAGGGGACGAACACTGAAGCTTTCTTT. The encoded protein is CATSSLQGTNTEAFF.

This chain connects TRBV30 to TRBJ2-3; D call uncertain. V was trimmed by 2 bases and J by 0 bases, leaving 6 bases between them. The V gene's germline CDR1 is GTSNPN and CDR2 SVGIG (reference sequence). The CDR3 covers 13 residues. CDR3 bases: TGTGCCTGGAGTATTGTCAGCACAGATACGCAGTATTTT. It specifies CAWSIVSTDTQYF.

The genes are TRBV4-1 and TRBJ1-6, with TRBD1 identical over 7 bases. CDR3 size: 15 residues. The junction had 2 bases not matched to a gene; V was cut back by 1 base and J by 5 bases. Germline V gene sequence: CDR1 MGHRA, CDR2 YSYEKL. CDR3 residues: CASSQAGTDNSPLHF. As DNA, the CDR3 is TGCGCCAGCAGCCAAGCCGGGACAGATAATTCACCCCTCCACTTT.

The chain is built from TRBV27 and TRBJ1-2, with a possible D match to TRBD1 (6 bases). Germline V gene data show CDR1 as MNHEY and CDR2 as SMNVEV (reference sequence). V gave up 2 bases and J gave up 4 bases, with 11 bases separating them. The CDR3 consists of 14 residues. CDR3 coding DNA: TGTGCCAGCAGTTTAGCAGGGGCAAGCTATGGCTACACCTTC. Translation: CASSLAGASYGYTF.